In this sample, the clone carrying this T cell receptor (beta chain) turned up a few times. Using CD45RO/CCR7/CD25/CD127/CD95/CD27, CD4+ naive, central memory, regulatory and stem cell-like memory cells were sorted. Every bit of the isolated RNA underwent reverse transcription, so sequencing read expressed TCRB transcripts. The method was immunoSEQ multiplex PCR; TCRdb's version includes in-frame clones alone and lacks a portion of them. The sample holds 900,000 or so clones; roughly 16% are singletons and the top ten take 0.023%. The data stem from a study of beta chain features in type 1 diabetes. Germline trimming cut 4 bases from V and 4 bases from J; bases unmatched to any gene: 5. CDR1 and CDR2 from the germline V gene are SGHDT and YYEEEE. The length of the CDR3 is 15 residues.

The sequence came from a woman under 30 in good health. The chain has TRBV5-6 and TRBJ2-3, with 11 bases aligning to TRBD2. The sequenced material came from naive CD4+ T cells from blood. CDR3 protein: CASSVLAGVSDTQYF. As DNA, the CDR3 is TGTGCCAGCAGCGTACTAGCGGGAGTTTCAGATACGCAGTATTTT.